These 27 T cell receptor beta chains share one sample of origin, sequenced in a study of CD8+ T cells in alopecia areata. Sequencing relied on a cDNA template that was reverse transcribed from extracted RNA. The assay was immunoSEQ multiplex PCR, and TCRdb's table has in-frame clones only and misses some. The sample includes 10,000 to 15,000 clones, 50% to 65% of them seen just once. Peripheral blood, together with lesional scalp punch biopsies, was collected from alopecia areata patients. The sample consisted of skin. These receptors came from a human donor with alopecia areata.

This clone was recorded a few times. The chain employs TRBV4-3 and TRBJ1-2, with a tentative D call TRBD1 (6 bases). The V end lost 1 base, the J end lost 5 bases, and 14 bases lay between the germline ends. The CDR3 runs to 15 residues. The V gene's germline CDR1 is LGHNA and CDR2 YSLEER. CDR3 sequence reads: CASSQVRGTAYGYTF. CDR3 nucleotide sequence: TGCGCCAGCAGCCAAGTGAGGGGGACGGCTTATGGCTACACCTTC.

This clone was seen only a few times. The CDR3 region is CASSPLGVGEETQYF. In DNA form, the CDR3 reads TGTGCCAGCAGTCCTCTCGGGGTGGGGGAAGAGACCCAGTACTTC. The V and J genes are TRBV27 and TRBJ2-5; either TRBD1 or TRBD2 may fit D (5 bases each). The CDR3 consists of 15 residues. Germline-derived CDR1 and CDR2 are MNHEY and SMNVEV (reference sequence). The V gene lost 5 bases and the J gene lost 3 bases, with 16 bases spanning the gap.

This clone was picked up a small number of times. This chain links TRBV19 with TRBJ2-7, with 8 bases matching TRBD1. The CDR3 spans 15 residues. Germline trimming cut 4 bases from V and 1 base from J; bases unmatched to any gene: 6. From germline, CDR1 is LNHDA and CDR2 SQIVND (reference sequence). As DNA, the CDR3 is TGTGCCAGTAGTAAACGACAGGGGTGGTCCTACGAGCAGTACTTC. Protein sequence: CASSKRQGWSYEQYF.

The chain joins TRBV21-1 to TRBJ2-7; the D call in the table, TRBD1, was not verified against the DNA. TRBV21-1 has pseudogene status. CDR3 length: 14 amino acids. The DNA for the CDR3 is TGTGCCAGCAGCAAACGACAGGTACTCTACGAGCAGTACTTC. Its protein product is CASSKRQVLYEQYF.

The genes are TRBV29-1 and TRBJ1-1; 9 bases align to TRBD1. The CDR3 loop spans 14 amino acids. Germline trimming cut 3 bases from V and 1 base from J; bases unmatched to any gene: 3. Germline V lookup: CDR1 SQVTM, CDR2 ANQGSEA. The CDR3 reads CSVEGTGWNTEAFF. CDR3 sequence (DNA): TGCAGCGTTGAGGGGACAGGGTGGAACACTGAAGCTTTCTTT.

This chain connects TRBV15 to TRBJ2-3; TRBD1 matches at 8 bases. The CDR3 runs to 14 residues. Germline CDR1 is LNHNV and CDR2 is YYDKDF (reference sequence). The V gene end was trimmed by 4 bases and the J gene end by 3 bases; junction bases not matched to a gene: 3. CDR3: CATSIRTGTDTQYF. CDR3 coding DNA: TGTGCCACCAGCATACGGACAGGGACAGATACGCAGTATTTT.

The genes are TRBV2 and TRBJ1-2; no definite D call. V shed 7 bases and J shed 2 bases, with 5 bases lying between them. CDR1 SNHLY and CDR2 FYNNEI come from the germline V gene. The CDR3 consists of 11 residues. CDR3 DNA sequence: TGTGCCAGCAACGAAAACTATGGCTACACCTTC. It specifies CASNENYGYTF.

This clone was counted a few times. The chain has TRBV7-2 and TRBJ1-1; D remains unclear. Deletions cut 5 bases from V and 3 bases from J, with 7 bases between. Looked up from germline, CDR1 is SGHTA and CDR2 is FQGNSA. The length of the CDR3 is 12 residues. CDR3 nucleotides: TGTGCCAGCAGCAAGACCCACACTGAAGCTTTCTTT. It is translated as CASSKTHTEAFF.

This clone was detected only a few times. The V call is TRBV6-1, the J call TRBJ1-2; D not resolved. In germline, CDR1 is MNHNS, CDR2 SASEGT. V was cut by 5 bases and J by 3 bases, with 10 bases left in between. CDR3 length: 13 residues. The CDR3 DNA sequence: TGTGCCAGCAGTTATGACAATCACTATGGCTACACCTTC. Translation gives CASSYDNHYGYTF.

This clone was counted a few times. The CDR3 loop is CASSPLQWGEQFF. The CDR3 coding sequence is TGTGCCAGCAGCCCTCTACAGTGGGGTGAGCAGTTCTTC. The chain uses TRBV7-3 and TRBJ2-1, with D hard to call. Germline CDR1 SGHTA, CDR2 FQGTGA. V gave up 5 bases and J gave up 9 bases, with 14 bases separating them. The length of the CDR3 is 13 residues.

This chain uses TRBV7-9 with TRBJ2-6; the match to TRBD1 covers 11 bases. V lost 4 bases to trimming and J lost 2 bases; unmatched junction nucleotides: 4. This CDR3 is built from 17 residues. CDR1 is SEHNR and CDR2 is FQNEAQ in the germline V gene (reference sequence). CDR3: CASSSRGQGAGANVLTF. In nucleotides, the CDR3 is TGTGCCAGCAGCTCCCGGGGACAGGGGGCTGGGGCCAACGTCCTGACTTTC.

The rearrangement joins TRBV5-1 to TRBJ2-2; the D gene is possibly TRBD1 (6 bases). The CDR3 runs to 17 residues. Germline loops: CDR1 SGHRS, CDR2 YFSETQ. Trimming left V 4 bases short and J 0 bases short, with 16 bases between. CDR3 protein: CASSVLQGLANTGELFF. In DNA, the CDR3 is TGCGCCAGCAGCGTATTACAGGGTTTGGCGAACACCGGGGAGCTGTTTTTT. The full variable domain, in which reference TRBV5-1 and TRBJ2-2 provide the parts outside the CDR3, is KAGVTQTPRYLIKTRGQQVTLSCSPISGHRSVSWYQQTPGQGLQFLFEYFSETQRNKGNFPGRFSGRQFSNSRSEMNVSTLELGDSALYLCASSVLQGLANTGELFFGEGSRLTVL.

In its sample, this clone was seen a few times. V and J are TRBV5-4 and TRBJ2-3, with D uncertain. With 0 bases removed from V and 8 bases from J, the gap between germline ends came to 13 bases. The CDR3 is 14 residues long. Germline CDR1 and CDR2: SGHNT and YYREEE (reference sequence). This chain's CDR3 is CASSLDSGWGTQYF. The CDR3 DNA follows: TGTGCCAGCAGCTTGGACTCAGGCTGGGGTACGCAGTATTTT.

The J gene is TRBJ2-2, the V gene TRBV5-6; 7 positions match TRBD1. CDR1 SGHDT and CDR2 YYEEEE come from the germline V gene. The ends lost 4 bases at V and 0 bases at J; junction bases unmatched: 6. CDR3 size: 16 residues. CDR3 residues: CASSELGQPNTGELFF. The CDR3 DNA reads TGTGCCAGCAGCGAGCTGGGACAGCCGAACACCGGGGAGCTGTTTTTT.

Points on this clone: The junction departs from germline at one end; a sequencing error may be responsible. The J gene is TRBJ2-3, the V gene TRBV4-1; 7 bases match TRBD2. This CDR3 comprises 14 residues. Germline CDR1 MGHRA, CDR2 YSYEKL. CDR3 protein: CASSPSVGGGAQYF. In DNA form, the CDR3 reads TGTGCCAGCAGCCCTTCAGTGGGGGGAGGGGCGCAGTATTTT.

The genes are TRBV5-6 and TRBJ2-1; TRBD2 might be the D (5 bases). In germline, CDR1 is SGHDT, CDR2 YYEEEE. The CDR3 runs to 15 residues. V gave up 4 bases and J gave up 5 bases, with 16 bases separating them. The CDR3 bases are TGTGCCAGCAGCCTCCCGGCTAGCTGGGACAATGAGCAGTTCTTC. Translation: CASSLPASWDNEQFF.

The chain has TRBV9 and TRBJ2-3; the D is unclear. Germline V gene data show CDR1 as SGDLS and CDR2 as YYNGEE. Trimming removed 1 base at V and 5 bases at J, with 8 bases between. The CDR3 has 13 residues. The CDR3 spells CASSVSTQDTQYF. As DNA, the CDR3 is TGTGCCAGCAGCGTATCTACGCAAGATACGCAGTATTTT.

The rearrangement joins TRBV9 to TRBJ1-1, with 7 bases lining up with TRBD1. Per germline, CDR1 SGDLS and CDR2 YYNGEE. The CDR3 contains 14 residues. With 7 bases clipped from V and 2 bases from J, the junction kept 8 bases outside the gene matches. The CDR3 DNA is TGTGCCAGCCGGAGCCGACAGGGCAACACTGAAGCTTTCTTT. It encodes CASRSRQGNTEAFF.

The chain links TRBV27 to TRBJ1-5; 7 positions agree with TRBD1. Germline V gene data show CDR1 as MNHEY and CDR2 as SMNVEV (reference sequence). The V and J ends lost 2 bases and 0 bases, in that order; junction bases with no gene match: 10. The CDR3 runs 18 residues. The CDR3 here is CASSLGGTAIYSNQPQHF. The DNA of the CDR3 is TGTGCCAGCAGTTTAGGCGGGACAGCGATTTATAGCAATCAGCCCCAGCATTTT.

The CDR3 DNA follows: TGTGCCATCGCCTCCAGGGACTACACCGGGGAGCTGTTTTTT. It specifies CAIASRDYTGELFF. The V gene is TRBV10-3, the J gene TRBJ2-2; TRBD2 might be the D (6 bases). The CDR3 has 14 residues. The germline V and J ends were trimmed by 8 bases and 3 bases, with 13 bases remaining between them. Germline V lookup: CDR1 ENHRY, CDR2 SYGVKD.

V and J are TRBV11-1 and TRBJ2-5; D could derive from TRBD1 or TRBD2 (5 bases each). V lost 5 bases and J lost 11, with 18 bases in between. The V gene's germline CDR1 is SGHAT and CDR2 FQDESV (reference sequence). The CDR3 has 13 residues. CDR3 sequence (DNA): TGTGCCAGCAGCGACCCGGGGCCGCTTCCACAGTACTTC. This gives the protein CASSDPGPLPQYF. Supplemented by reference TRBV11-1 and TRBJ2-5, the full variable domain reads EAEVAQSPRYKITEKSQAVAFWCDPISGHATLYWYRQILGQGPELLVQFQDESVVDDSQLPKDRFSAERLKGVDSTLKIQPAELGDSAMYLCASSDPGPLPQYFGPGTRLLVL.

The chain couples TRBV7-6 to TRBJ1-1; possible D gene TRBD1, 6 bases. Trimming removed 4 bases at V and 0 bases at J, with 18 bases between. The CDR3 runs 17 residues. The V gene's germline CDR1 is SGHVS and CDR2 FNYEAQ. Here the CDR3 reads CASSSDRGRSVNTEAFF. The CDR3 nucleotides are TGTGCCAGCAGCTCCGATCGGGGGCGGTCTGTGAACACTGAAGCTTTCTTT.

This clone was recorded a few times. The chain is built from TRBV4-2 and TRBJ2-1, with D perhaps assigned TRBD1 or TRBD2 (5 bases each). CDR1 is LGHNA, CDR2 YNFKEQ, per germline. There are 15 residues in the CDR3. Trimming took off 0 bases at V and 13 bases at J, with 19 bases between the two ends. CDR3 nucleotides: TGTGCCAGCAGCCAAGATGGCCTGGGGGTATCTTCTCAGTTCTTC. Protein sequence: CASSQDGLGVSSQFF.

In DNA, the CDR3 is TGCGCCAGCAGCTTACGTCTATCGAACACCGGGGAGCTGTTTTTT. Encoded protein: CASSLRLSNTGELFF. The chain carries TRBV5-1 and TRBJ2-2; D remains ambiguous. This CDR3 has 15 amino acids. V shed 2 bases and J shed 0 bases, with 8 bases lying between them. Germline lookup yields CDR1 SGHRS and CDR2 YFSETQ.

The chain joins TRBV6-5 to TRBJ2-2, with no clear D. This CDR3 spans 12 amino acids. Trimming left V 4 bases short and J 2 bases short, with 2 bases between. Germline loops: CDR1 MNHEY, CDR2 SVGAGI. CDR3 amino acids: CASSSNTGELFF. The CDR3 nucleotides are TGTGCCAGCAGTTCTAACACCGGGGAGCTGTTTTTT.

This chain connects TRBV6-1 to TRBJ2-1, with 8 bases that match TRBD2. CDR3 size: 15 residues. In germline, CDR1 is MNHNS, CDR2 SASEGT. J gave up 7 bases and V 6 bases, and 11 bases lay outside the gene matches. The CDR3 coding sequence is TGTGCCAGCAGGAAACGGGGGGGCCAGGGTAATGAGCAGTTCTTC. Its translation is CASRKRGGQGNEQFF.

The chain is built from TRBV4-1 and TRBJ2-7, with D maybe TRBD2 (5 bases). The V end was cut by 0 bases, the J end by 7 bases, with 10 bases between. Germline lookup yields CDR1 MGHRA and CDR2 YSYEKL. The CDR3 totals 13 residues. The CDR3 DNA reads as TGCGCCAGCAGCCAAGATAGAGGGCGGGAGCAGTACTTC. It translates to CASSQDRGREQYF.